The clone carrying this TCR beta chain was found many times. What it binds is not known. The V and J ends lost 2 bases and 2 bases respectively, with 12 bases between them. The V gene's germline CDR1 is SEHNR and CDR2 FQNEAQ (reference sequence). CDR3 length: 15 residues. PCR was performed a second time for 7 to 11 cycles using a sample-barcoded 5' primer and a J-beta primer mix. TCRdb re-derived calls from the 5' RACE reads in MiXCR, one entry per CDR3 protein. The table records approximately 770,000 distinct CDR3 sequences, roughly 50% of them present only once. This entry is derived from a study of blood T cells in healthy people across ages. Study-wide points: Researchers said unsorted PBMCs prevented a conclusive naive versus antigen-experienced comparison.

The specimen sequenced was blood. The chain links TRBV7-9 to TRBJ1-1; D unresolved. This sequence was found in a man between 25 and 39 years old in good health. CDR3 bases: TGTGCCAGCAGCTTACTTTCTCCGACAAACACTGAAGCTTTCTTT. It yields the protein CASSLLSPTNTEAFF.